This entry features one T cell receptor (beta chain) sequence. Its antigen remains unidentified. Profiling relied on immunoSEQ multiplex PCR, and the TCRdb table lists in-frame clones only, not all of them. The sample lists around 35,000 clones; about 82% were seen once. The sample comes from a study of T cells in localized non-small cell lung cancer. Study observations and caveats: Appearances in adjacent lung were noted for a median approximately 52 of the top 100 tumor clones. Owing to sequencing of a solitary tumor region, heterogeneity cannot be discounted.

V was clipped by 4 bases and J by 6 bases; unmatched bases: 6. The germline V gene encodes CDR1 SGHTA and CDR2 FQGNSA. The CDR3 totals 14 residues. The receptor was isolated from a male donor aged 60 or over with stage III squamous cell lung carcinoma. The chain is built from TRBV7-2 and TRBJ1-5, with TRBD1 matching over 7 bases. Source: peripheral blood, taken before any cancer treatment. The CDR3 DNA sequence: TGTGCCAGCAGCTCGAACAGGGGAGGTCAGCCCCAGCATTTT. This sequence encodes CASSSNRGGQPQHF.